This is a list of T cell receptor beta chains from one sample in a study of T cells after posttransplantation cyclophosphamide. Generated by immunoSEQ multiplex PCR, the TCRdb table keeps only in-frame clones and is missing some. Among over 2,500 clones listed, about 85% were seen once. Sequences were obtained from CD8+ T cells sorted from PBMCs. The receptors stem from a woman in her forties or fifties in good health and a related stem cell transplant donor. Both conserved end residues are part of each CDR3. A D gene is named only where the DNA matches it firmly. Size tells how often a clone was seen (once, few, many) or the class of an expanded clone, and some rows leave it out.

V	size	D	J	length	DNA	CDR3
TRBV10-3	NA	TRBD1	TRBJ2-2	14	TGTGCCATCGGCGGGACAGGGGGGACCGGGGAGCTGTTTTTT	CAIGGTGGTGELFF
TRBV6-5	NA	NA	TRBJ2-1	14	TGTGCCAGCGGAGGGAGCGGTCCCTACAATGAGCAGTTCTTC	CASGGSGPYNEQFF
TRBV7-9	NA	TRBD1	TRBJ2-5	17	TGTGCCAGCAGCTTAGCTATTGGGACAGCAGGGGAAGAGACCCAGTACTTC	CASSLAIGTAGEETQYF
TRBV18	NA	NA	TRBJ2-5	16	TGTGCCAGCTCACCAAGCAAGGACTGGTGGGTTGAAGCCCAGTACTTC	CASSPSKDWWVEAQYF
TRBV14	NA	TRBD1	TRBJ2-7	12	TGTGCCAGCAGTTGGACAGGCTACGAGCAGTACTTC	CASSWTGYEQYF
TRBV14	NA	TRBD1	TRBJ1-2	15	TGTGCCAGCAGCCAAGGTGACAGGGATCGAAATGGCTACACCTTC	CASSQGDRDRNGYTF
TRBV4-2	NA	NA	TRBJ1-1	13	TGTGCCAGCAGCCAAGCAGGGTCCACTGAAGCTTTCTTT	CASSQAGSTEAFF
TRBV19	NA	NA	TRBJ2-7	13	TGTGCCACGGCGGAGGCGATCCCCTACGAGCAGTACTTC	CATAEAIPYEQYF
TRBV9	NA	NA	TRBJ2-7	14	TGTGCCAGCAGCCCCCGAGGGCAGGGGTTCGAGCAGTACTTC	CASSPRGQGFEQYF
TRBV5-1	NA	NA	TRBJ1-4	19	TGCGCCAGCAGCTCCCGTATGTCAACATACAGGGTTCAAAATGAAAAACTGTTTTTT	CASSSRMSTYRVQNEKLFF
TRBV10-2	NA	TRBD1	TRBJ1-2	15	TGCGCCAGCAGTGAGTTCCAGGGGGCGATCTATGGCTACACCTTC	CASSEFQGAIYGYTF
TRBV7-3	once	TRBD2	TRBJ2-1	17	TGTGCCAGCAGCCTAGCCGGGACTAGCGGGATCGCCCCTGAGCAGTTCTTC	CASSLAGTSGIAPEQFF
TRBV4-1	few	NA	TRBJ1-2	12	TGCGCCAGCAGCCAGGGAGATCAGGGCTACACCTTC	CASSQGDQGYTF
TRBV19	NA	NA	TRBJ1-4	16	TGTGCCAGTAGTTTAAATCAGGGCTTCGTTAATGAAAAACTGTTTTTT	CASSLNQGFVNEKLFF
TRBV19	NA	NA	TRBJ1-1	12	TGTGCCAGTAGTATGGGAGATACCGAAGCTTTCTTT	CASSMGDTEAFF
TRBV9	NA	TRBD2	TRBJ2-1	17	TGTGCCAGCAGCGTAGGAGGCGGGAGGGCCTTAGGAAATGAGCAGTTCTTC	CASSVGGGRALGNEQFF
TRBV14	NA	TRBD1	TRBJ1-6	14	TGTGCCAGCAGCCACGGACAGGGCCGATCACCCCTCCACTTT	CASSHGQGRSPLHF
TRBV2	NA	NA	TRBJ2-7	14	TGTGCCAGCAGTGAGGCGGTTAGCTCCTACGAGCAGTACTTC	CASSEAVSSYEQYF
TRBV12-5	once	TRBD2	TRBJ2-1	12	TGTGCTAGTGGAGTTAGCGGGAATGAGCAGTTCTTC	CASGVSGNEQFF
TRBV5-6	NA	NA	TRBJ1-2	15	TGTGCCAGCAGCTCGTCGGGAGGGGGGCGAAGGGGCTACACCTTC	CASSSSGGGRRGYTF
TRBV11-2	NA	TRBD1	TRBJ2-1	17	TGTGCCAGCAGCTTAGATCTAGGGACAGGGAATTACAATGAGCAGTTCTTC	CASSLDLGTGNYNEQFF
TRBV7-8	NA	TRBD2	TRBJ2-7	17	TGTGCCAGCAGCTTAGAGACTAGCGGGGCCGGCTTCTACGAGCAGTACTTC	CASSLETSGAGFYEQYF
TRBV6-1	NA	NA	TRBJ1-4	14	TGTGCCAGCAGTTTAGACAGGAGTAATGAAAAACTGTTTTTT	CASSLDRSNEKLFF
TRBV7-9	NA	NA	TRBJ1-2	12	TGTGCCAGCAGCTTAGGGCTTAGGGGCCACACCTTC	CASSLGLRGHTF
TRBV11-2	NA	TRBD2	TRBJ2-5	15	TGTGCCAGCAGCTCCCAGCGGGGGGCGCAAGAGACCCAGTACTTC	CASSSQRGAQETQYF
TRBV5-1	once	TRBD2	TRBJ2-3	17	TGCGCCAGCAGCTTCTTGGCGGGGGGCTCTAGCACAGATACGCAGTATTTT	CASSFLAGGSSTDTQYF
TRBV27	NA	NA	TRBJ2-6	16	TGTGCCAGCAGTGGAGGTGATTTCTCTGGGGCCAACGTCCTGACTTTC	CASSGGDFSGANVLTF
TRBV5-3	NA	NA	TRBJ1-1	17	TGTGCCAGAAGCCCACTCATAAAATCCGGGTTAAACACTGAAGCTTTCTTT	CARSPLIKSGLNTEAFF
TRBV4-1	NA	TRBD1	TRBJ2-3	14	TGCGCCAGCAGCCAGATGACAGGGGGAGATACGCAGTATTTT	CASSQMTGGDTQYF
TRBV13	NA	NA	TRBJ1-3	14	TGTGCCAGCAGCTTATCAGGGGCTGGAAACACCATATATTTT	CASSLSGAGNTIYF
TRBV5-5	NA	TRBD2	TRBJ2-5	16	TGTGCCAGCAGTGGGACTAGCGGGAGGGCCGGCGAGACCCAGTACTTC	CASSGTSGRAGETQYF
TRBV28	once	TRBD2	TRBJ2-3	17	TGTGCCAGCAGCCGAGACTGGACTAGCGGTATCACAGATACGCAGTATTTT	CASSRDWTSGITDTQYF
TRBV30	NA	NA	TRBJ2-1	13	TGTGCCTGGACAGCTAGCTCCTACAATGAGCAGTTCTTC	CAWTASSYNEQFF
TRBV21-1	once	NA	TRBJ1-3	17	TGTGCCAGCAGAGCGCATATGCTACAACACGCACGAAACACCATATATTTT	CASRAHMLQHARNTIYF
TRBV19	NA	TRBD1	TRBJ2-2	17	TGTGCCAGTACTGAACTTTGGGGGACAGGGTACACCGGGGAGCTGTTTTTT	CASTELWGTGYTGELFF
TRBV4-1	NA	NA	TRBJ2-5	15	TGCGCCAGCAGCCCGGCTGTCGGCACCCCAGGGACCCAGTACTTC	CASSPAVGTPGTQYF
TRBV6-1	once	TRBD1	TRBJ2-4	14	TGTGCCAGCAGTGAAAACAGGGGCAAAAACATTCAGTACTTC	CASSENRGKNIQYF
TRBV9	few	NA	TRBJ2-5	15	TGTGCCAGCAGCCCCCCGACAGTAGGGCAAGAGACCCAGTACTTC	CASSPPTVGQETQYF
TRBV7-9	NA	TRBD1	TRBJ1-2	18	TGTGCCAGCAGCTCTTCGGACAGGGTGACCCAAAGGATCTATGGCTACACCTTC	CASSSSDRVTQRIYGYTF
TRBV7-7	NA	TRBD1	TRBJ1-4	20	TGTGCCAGCAGCTTAGGCAATTGGGCAGGGTCGGACAGGGAAAATGAAAAACTGTTTTTT	CASSLGNWAGSDRENEKLFF
TRBV10-3	NA	TRBD1	TRBJ2-7	14	TGTGCCATCAGTGACCGGGACAGGGGTAACGAGCAGTACTTC	CAISDRDRGNEQYF
TRBV13	NA	NA	TRBJ1-1	14	TGTGCCAGCAGCAGTACAGGGCTAAACACTGAAGCTTTCTTT	CASSSTGLNTEAFF